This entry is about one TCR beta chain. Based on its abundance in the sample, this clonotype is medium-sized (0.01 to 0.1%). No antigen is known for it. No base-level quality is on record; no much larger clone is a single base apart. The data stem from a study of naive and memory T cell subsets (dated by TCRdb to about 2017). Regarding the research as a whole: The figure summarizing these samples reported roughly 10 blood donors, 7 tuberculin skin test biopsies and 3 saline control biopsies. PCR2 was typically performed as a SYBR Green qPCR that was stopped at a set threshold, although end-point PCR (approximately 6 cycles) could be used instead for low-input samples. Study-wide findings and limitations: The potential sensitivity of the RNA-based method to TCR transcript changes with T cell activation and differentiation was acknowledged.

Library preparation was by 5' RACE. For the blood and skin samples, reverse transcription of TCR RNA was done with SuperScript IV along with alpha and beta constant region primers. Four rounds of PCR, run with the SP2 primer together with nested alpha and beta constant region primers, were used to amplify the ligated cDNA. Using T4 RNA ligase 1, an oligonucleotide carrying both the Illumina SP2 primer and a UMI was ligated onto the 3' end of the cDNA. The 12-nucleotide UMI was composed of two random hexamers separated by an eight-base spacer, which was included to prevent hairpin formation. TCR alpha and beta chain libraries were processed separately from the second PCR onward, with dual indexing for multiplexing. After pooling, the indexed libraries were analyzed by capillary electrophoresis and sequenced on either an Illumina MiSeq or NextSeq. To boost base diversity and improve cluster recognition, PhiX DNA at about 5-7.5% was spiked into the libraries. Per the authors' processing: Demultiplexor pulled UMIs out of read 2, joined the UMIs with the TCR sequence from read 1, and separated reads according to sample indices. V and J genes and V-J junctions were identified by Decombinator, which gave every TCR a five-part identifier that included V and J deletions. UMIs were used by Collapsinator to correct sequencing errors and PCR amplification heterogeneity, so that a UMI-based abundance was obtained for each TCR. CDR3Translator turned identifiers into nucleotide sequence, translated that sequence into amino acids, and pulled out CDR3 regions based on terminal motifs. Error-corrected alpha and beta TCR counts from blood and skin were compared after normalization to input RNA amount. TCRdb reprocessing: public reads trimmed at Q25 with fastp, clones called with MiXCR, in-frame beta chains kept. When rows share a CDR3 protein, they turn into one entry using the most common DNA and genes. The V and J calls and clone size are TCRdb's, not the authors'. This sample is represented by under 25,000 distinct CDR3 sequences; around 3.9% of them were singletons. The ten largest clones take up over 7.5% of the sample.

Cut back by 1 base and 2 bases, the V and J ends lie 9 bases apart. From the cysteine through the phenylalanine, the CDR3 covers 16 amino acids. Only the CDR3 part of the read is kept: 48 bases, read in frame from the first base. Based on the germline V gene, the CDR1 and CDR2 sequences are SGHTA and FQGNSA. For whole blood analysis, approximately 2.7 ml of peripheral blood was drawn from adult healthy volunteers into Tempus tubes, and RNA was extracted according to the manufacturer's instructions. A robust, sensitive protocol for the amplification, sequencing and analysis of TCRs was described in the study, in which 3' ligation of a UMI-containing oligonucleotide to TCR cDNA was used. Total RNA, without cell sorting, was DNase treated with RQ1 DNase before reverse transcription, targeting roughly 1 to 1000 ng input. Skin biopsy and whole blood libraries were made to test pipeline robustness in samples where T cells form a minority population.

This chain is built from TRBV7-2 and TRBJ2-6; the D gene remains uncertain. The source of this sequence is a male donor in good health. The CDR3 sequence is CASSLVLYPGANVLTF. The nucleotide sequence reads TGTGCCAGCAGCTTAGTGCTATATCCTGGGGCCAACGTCCTGACTTTC.